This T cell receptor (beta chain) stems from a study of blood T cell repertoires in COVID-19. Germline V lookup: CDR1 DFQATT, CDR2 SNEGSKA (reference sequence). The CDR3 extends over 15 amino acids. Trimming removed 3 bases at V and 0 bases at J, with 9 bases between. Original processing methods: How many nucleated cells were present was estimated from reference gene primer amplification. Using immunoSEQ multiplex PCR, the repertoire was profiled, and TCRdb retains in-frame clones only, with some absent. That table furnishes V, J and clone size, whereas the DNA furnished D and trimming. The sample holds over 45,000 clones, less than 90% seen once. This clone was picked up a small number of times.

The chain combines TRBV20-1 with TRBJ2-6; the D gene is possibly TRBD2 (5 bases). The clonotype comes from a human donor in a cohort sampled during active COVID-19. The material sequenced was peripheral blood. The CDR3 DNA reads TGCAGTGCTAGTTCGGGGAACTCTGGGGCCAACGTCCTGACTTTC. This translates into CSASSGNSGANVLTF.